Below are 30 T cell receptor beta chains sequenced from a single sample in a study of blood T cell repertoires in COVID-19. Data came from immunoSEQ multiplex PCR; TCRdb stores just in-frame clones and leaves some out. The profile shows about 69,000 clones, around 83% of them singletons. Sequencing was done on a sample of peripheral blood. The receptors derive from a woman of 80 years or more with acute or convalescent COVID-19.

The chain is built from TRBV5-4 and TRBJ2-5; 9 bases are shared with TRBD1. Trimming at V came to 4 bases and at J to 3 bases, leaving 7 bases not matched to a gene. Germline loops: CDR1 SGHNT, CDR2 YYREEE (reference sequence). CDR3 length: 15 amino acids. CDR3 in DNA: TGTGCCAGCAGCCATCCGGGACAGGGTGAAGAGACCCAGTACTTC. It specifies CASSHPGQGEETQYF.

The chain couples TRBV6-5 to TRBJ2-1; no clear D. The V end was cut by 2 bases, the J end by 5 bases, with 13 bases between. Per the germline V gene, CDR1 is MNHEY and CDR2 is SVGAGI. This CDR3 has 15 amino acids. In nucleotides, the CDR3 is TGTGCCAGCAGTTACCGTTTTTACAGTAACAATGAGCAGTTCTTC. Translation gives CASSYRFYSNNEQFF.

The rearrangement links TRBV5-5 to TRBJ2-7, with TRBD1 matching 11 bases. V trimming: 4 bases; J trimming: 0 bases; junction bases outside the gene matches: 9. This CDR3 region has 17 residues. CDR1 is SGHKS and CDR2 is YYEKEE in the germline V gene (reference sequence). DNA for the CDR3: TGTGCCAGCAGCCTGGACAGGGGGCACGGACCCTCCTACGAGCAGTACTTC. Translated: CASSLDRGHGPSYEQYF.

This chain links TRBV4-1 with TRBJ2-7; D gene ambiguous. V lost 1 base, J lost 0 bases, and 7 bases lay in between. The germline V gene encodes CDR1 MGHRA and CDR2 YSYEKL. This CDR3 contains 14 residues. The CDR3 DNA reads as TGCGCCAGCAGCCAAGTTTTCAGCTCCTACGAGCAGTACTTC. It translates to CASSQVFSSYEQYF.

This chain joins TRBV6-6 and TRBJ2-5; TRBD2 matches at 9 bases. The V and J ends lost 2 bases and 5 bases, in that order; junction bases with no gene match: 9. CDR3 length: 16 residues. Germline V gives CDR1 MNHNY, CDR2 SVGAGI (reference sequence). The CDR3 sequence: CASSYGTAGGPETQYF. CDR3 in DNA: TGTGCCAGCAGTTACGGAACGGCGGGGGGGCCGGAGACCCAGTACTTC.

This clone was detected only a few times. The J gene is TRBJ2-6, the V gene TRBV27, with 7 bases identical to TRBD1. Germline lookup yields CDR1 MNHEY and CDR2 SMNVEV (reference sequence). The V gene end was trimmed by 7 bases and the J gene end by 4 bases; junction bases not matched to a gene: 7. This CDR3 spans 15 amino acids. The CDR3 here is CASTYEGAGANVLTF. In nucleotides, the CDR3 is TGTGCCAGCACTTATGAGGGGGCCGGGGCCAACGTCCTGACTTTC.

V gene TRBV6-2 or TRBV6-3 combines with J gene TRBJ1-5; perhaps TRBD1 as D (5 bases). The CDR3 runs to 16 residues. V lost 0 bases, J lost 0 bases, and 9 bases lay in between. Germline V gene lookup returns CDR1 MNHEY and CDR2 SVGEGT. CDR3 in amino acids: CASSYSGALSNQPQHF. CDR3 in DNA: TGTGCCAGCAGTTACTCAGGGGCCCTTAGCAATCAGCCCCAGCATTTT.

The chain combines TRBV6-1 with TRBJ1-3; no definite D call. Germline CDR1 is MNHNS and CDR2 is SASEGT. The CDR3 consists of 14 residues. With 1 base removed from V and 9 bases from J, the gap between germline ends came to 13 bases. The DNA of the CDR3 is TGTGCCAGCAGTGAAGGTGTGGGTGAGGGCACCATATATTTT. Its protein product is CASSEGVGEGTIYF.

The chain uses TRBV5-1 and TRBJ2-1, with TRBD1 matching 7 bases. V trimming: 6 bases; J trimming: 5 bases; junction bases outside the gene matches: 11. Germline V gene data show CDR1 as SGHRS and CDR2 as YFSETQ. This CDR3 contains 15 residues. The CDR3: CASNLMDRKDNEQFF. In DNA form, the CDR3 reads TGCGCCAGCAACCTTATGGACAGGAAGGACAATGAGCAGTTCTTC. Complete variable domain (other parts from reference TRBV5-1 and TRBJ2-1): KAGVTQTPRYLIKTRGQQVTLSCSPISGHRSVSWYQQTPGQGLQFLFEYFSETQRNKGNFPGRFSGRQFSNSRSEMNVSTLELGDSALYLCASNLMDRKDNEQFFGPGTRLTVL.

The chain links TRBV7-9 to TRBJ2-3; D is uncertain. The CDR3 sequence is 15 residues long. The germline V and J ends were trimmed by 2 bases and 2 bases, with 11 bases remaining between them. CDR1 is SEHNR, CDR2 FQNEAQ, per germline (reference sequence). CDR3 in amino acids: CASSLSGLHTDTQYF. Written as DNA, the CDR3 is TGTGCCAGCAGCTTATCAGGTTTACACACAGATACGCAGTATTTT.

V gene TRBV27 combines with J gene TRBJ1-1; D might be TRBD1 (6 bases). Looked up from germline, CDR1 is MNHEY and CDR2 is SMNVEV (reference sequence). Trimming took off 5 bases at V and 6 bases at J, with 19 bases between the two ends. The CDR3 is 15 amino acids. In DNA form, the CDR3 reads TGTGCCAGCAGTCCCGGAGGGTTGGGGGGGCCTGAAGCTTTCTTT. Its translation is CASSPGGLGGPEAFF.

The chain uses TRBV7-9 and TRBJ2-3, with 16 bases that match TRBD2. Germline V gene data show CDR1 as SEHNR and CDR2 as FQNEAQ (reference sequence). The CDR3 totals 17 residues. Losses at the gene ends were 3 bases for V and 4 bases for J; bases not matched to a gene: 4. DNA of the CDR3: TGTGCCAGCAGCTTGGGACTAGCGGGGGGGAGGGCAGATACGCAGTATTTT. Encoded protein: CASSLGLAGGRADTQYF.

This chain uses TRBV21-1 with TRBJ2-5; the table gives TRBD2 as D, unverified against the DNA. TRBV21-1 represents a pseudogene. The CDR3 spans 11 residues. CDR3 in amino acids: CASRLGETQYF. The CDR3 DNA is TGTGCCAGCAGGCTAGGAGAGACCCAGTACTTC.

V is TRBV24-1 and J is TRBJ1-2; maybe TRBD1 (6 bases). Trimming took off 11 bases at V and 1 base at J, with 16 bases between the two ends. The CDR3 length is 14 residues. CDR1 and CDR2 from the germline V gene are KGHDR and SFDVKD. The CDR3 region is CAKRRDRSNYGYTF. The CDR3 DNA is TGTGCCAAAAGACGAGACAGGAGTAACTATGGCTACACCTTC.

V gene TRBV7-3 combines with J gene TRBJ2-3; D unclear. The germline V and J ends were trimmed by 5 bases and 4 bases, with 13 bases remaining between them. Germline V gene sequence: CDR1 SGHTA, CDR2 FQGTGA. The CDR3 runs 14 residues. The CDR3 DNA sequence: TGTGCCAGCAGCGCACCCCCGGGTTCAGATACGCAGTATTTT. It is translated as CASSAPPGSDTQYF.

The chain employs TRBV5-4 and TRBJ1-1, with TRBD1 identical over 7 bases. From germline, CDR1 is SGHNT and CDR2 YYREEE (reference sequence). V gave up 4 bases and J gave up 1 base; unmatched junction bases: 10. The CDR3 consists of 16 residues. CDR3 protein: CASSDRPGQPNTEAFF. As DNA, the CDR3 is TGTGCCAGCAGCGATAGACCGGGACAGCCGAACACTGAAGCTTTCTTT.

This sequence joins TRBV23-1 and TRBJ2-2; the D gene is possibly TRBD1 (5 bases). TRBV23-1 is flagged as an ORF with uncertain function. V lost 1 base to trimming and J lost 8 bases, with 14 bases between them. This CDR3 spans 15 amino acids. CDR3 protein: CASSQFSPRTGELFF. Here the CDR3 DNA reads TGCGCCAGCAGTCAATTCTCTCCTCGGACAGGGGAGCTGTTTTTT.

V usage is TRBV18 and J usage is TRBJ2-2; D remains ambiguous. CDR3 length: 13 residues. Germline V gene lookup returns CDR1 KGHSH and CDR2 LQKENI. The V and J ends lost 1 base and 11 bases respectively, with 11 bases between them. This chain's CDR3 is CASSPQQPPELFF. CDR3 in DNA: TGTGCCAGCTCACCACAGCAACCGCCTGAGCTGTTTTTT.

The V gene is TRBV6-1, the J gene TRBJ1-1; unclear D gene. Trimming left V 2 bases short and J 10 bases short, with 5 bases between. The germline CDR1 and CDR2 sequences are MNHNS and SASEGT. This CDR3 contains 10 residues. The CDR3 sequence is CASSERGAFF. Written as DNA, the CDR3 is TGTGCCAGCAGTGAACGGGGAGCTTTCTTT.

The chain combines TRBV27 with TRBJ2-7; 9 nucleotides align to TRBD1. CDR1 and CDR2 from the germline V gene are MNHEY and SMNVEV (reference sequence). Trimming cost V 11 bases and J 5 bases; bases outside gene matches: 7. This CDR3 contains 12 residues. This CDR3 reads CAGLRTGDEQYF. The CDR3 DNA follows: TGTGCCGGCTTAAGGACAGGGGACGAGCAGTACTTC.

The gene calls are TRBV19 and TRBJ2-5, with 16 bases fitting TRBD2. This CDR3 is 15 amino acids long. V lost 9 bases to trimming and J lost 5 bases; unmatched junction nucleotides: 6. Germline V gives CDR1 LNHDA, CDR2 SQIVND (reference sequence). CDR3: CASGTSGGAVETQYF. The CDR3 region has the DNA TGTGCCAGCGGGACTAGCGGGGGGGCCGTGGAGACCCAGTACTTC.

The chain has TRBV29-1 and TRBJ2-7; TRBD2 aligns across 7 bases. The V gene end was trimmed by 5 bases and the J gene end by 0 bases; junction bases not matched to a gene: 16. CDR1 is SQVTM, CDR2 ANQGSEA, per germline. The CDR3 extends over 17 amino acids. Written as DNA, the CDR3 is TGCAGCGTTCGGACTAGGAGACCTGAAAGGAGCTCCTACGAGCAGTACTTC. Amino acid sequence: CSVRTRRPERSSYEQYF.

The chain carries TRBV11-2 and TRBJ1-5; possibly TRBD1 for D (6 bases). V lost 2 bases to trimming and J lost 5 bases, with 10 bases between them. The length of the CDR3 is 14 residues. Looked up from germline, CDR1 is SGHAT and CDR2 is FQNNGV. The CDR3 DNA is TGTGCCAGCAGCTTACAGGGGTGGGATCAGCCCCAGCATTTT. Translating it yields CASSLQGWDQPQHF.

This clone was picked up one time. CDR3 residues: CASSLLLGQGNPEAFF. As DNA, the CDR3 is TGTGCCAGCAGCCTTTTATTGGGACAGGGGAATCCTGAAGCTTTCTTT. The rearrangement uses TRBV2 and TRBJ1-1; 10 bases line up with TRBD1. The CDR3 has 16 amino acids. V was pared by 6 bases and J by 6 bases, with 13 bases of the junction left unmatched. Per germline, CDR1 SNHLY and CDR2 FYNNEI.

The V call is TRBV2, the J call TRBJ2-1, with 7 bases that match TRBD2. The CDR3 has 13 residues. Trimming at V came to 7 bases and at J to 5 bases, leaving 5 bases not matched to a gene. Germline CDR1 is SNHLY and CDR2 is FYNNEI. The CDR3 DNA sequence: TGTGCCAGCACACGGACTAGGGACAATGAGCAGTTCTTC. This codes for CASTRTRDNEQFF.

The chain is built from TRBV7-8 and TRBJ1-5; 10 nucleotides align to TRBD1. Germline-derived CDR1 and CDR2 are SGHVS and FQNEAQ. Unmatched junction bases numbered 6, after V lost 4 bases and J lost 6 bases. The CDR3 consists of 15 residues. The CDR3 region has the DNA TGTGCCAGCAGCTATTCCCGGGACAGGGGTCAGCCCCAGCATTTT. Protein: CASSYSRDRGQPQHF.

This rearrangement joins TRBV10-3 to TRBJ2-1; D is perhaps TRBD1 (6 bases). This CDR3 is built from 13 residues. Germline-derived CDR1 and CDR2 are ENHRY and SYGVKD. V dropped 4 bases and J dropped 6 bases, with 10 bases sitting between them. CDR3 protein: CAISGTGLNEQFF. In DNA form, the CDR3 reads TGTGCCATCAGTGGAACAGGGCTCAATGAGCAGTTCTTC.

This sequence joins TRBV2 and TRBJ1-6, with a possible D match to TRBD1 (5 bases). The CDR3 totals 18 residues. The germline V and J ends were trimmed by 0 bases and 10 bases, with 22 bases remaining between them. The germline CDR1 and CDR2 sequences are SNHLY and FYNNEI. CDR3 protein: CASSEALPRQGKDSPLHF. The CDR3 coding sequence is TGTGCCAGCAGTGAAGCGCTTCCGAGGCAGGGAAAAGACTCACCCCTCCACTTT. Drawing the rest from reference TRBV2 and TRBJ1-6, the complete variable domain is EPEVTQTPSHQVTQMGQEVILRCVPISNHLYFYWYRQILGQKVEFLVSFYNNEISEKSEIFDDQFSVERPDGSNFTLKIRSTKLEDSAMYFCASSEALPRQGKDSPLHFGNGTRLTVT.

In DNA, the CDR3 is TGTGCCAGCAGTGTTTCAAGCGGGGGGGCCAGAGATACGCAGTATTTT. Amino acid sequence: CASSVSSGGARDTQYF. The chain joins TRBV6-1 to TRBJ2-3, with 10 bases matching TRBD2. Trimming removed 4 bases from V and 5 bases from J; junction bases left unmatched: 9. The CDR3 extends over 16 amino acids. Germline assignment: CDR1 MNHNS and CDR2 SASEGT.

This chain connects TRBV2 to TRBJ1-4, with unresolved D. Germline V gene data show CDR1 as SNHLY and CDR2 as FYNNEI. Trimming left V 4 bases short and J 8 bases short, with 11 bases between. The CDR3 sequence is 13 residues long. CDR3 loop: CASSVGLKEKLFF. As DNA, the CDR3 is TGTGCCAGCAGTGTGGGCTTAAAGGAAAAACTGTTTTTT.